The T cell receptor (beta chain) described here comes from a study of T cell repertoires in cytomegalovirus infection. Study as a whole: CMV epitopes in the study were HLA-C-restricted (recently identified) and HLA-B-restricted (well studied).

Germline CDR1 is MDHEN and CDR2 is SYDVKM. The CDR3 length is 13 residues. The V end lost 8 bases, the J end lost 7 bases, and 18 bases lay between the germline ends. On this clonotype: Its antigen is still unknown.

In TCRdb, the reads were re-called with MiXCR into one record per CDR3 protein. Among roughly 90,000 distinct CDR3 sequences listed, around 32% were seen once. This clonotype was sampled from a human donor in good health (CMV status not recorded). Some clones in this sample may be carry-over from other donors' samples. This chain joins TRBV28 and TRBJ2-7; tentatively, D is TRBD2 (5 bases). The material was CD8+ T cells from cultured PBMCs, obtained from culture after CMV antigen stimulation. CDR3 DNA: TGTGCCAGCCTCAGGACGGGATCGTGGGAGCAGTACTTC. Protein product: CASLRTGSWEQYF.